This TCR beta chain came from a study of blood T cells in healthy people across ages. General study results and limits: Because donor CMV status was unknown, expanded clonotype changes were possibly confounded.

The authors ran a second PCR of roughly 7 to 11 cycles using a sample-barcoded 5' primer and a J-beta primer mix. A template-switch adaptor that had 12 random nucleotides put a tag on each cDNA molecule. MiXCR was run by TCRdb on the 5' RACE reads, yielding one entry per CDR3 protein. Of roughly 700,000 distinct CDR3 sequences in the sample, around a quarter were seen once. Germline CDR1 is LNHDA and CDR2 is SQIVND (reference sequence). V dropped 5 bases and J dropped 0 bases, with 14 bases sitting between them. This CDR3 contains 16 residues. Concerning this clonotype: Its antigen is currently unknown.

These same data were also listed under a study on T cells of mothers and their children. That paper adds: Over five children and their three healthy Caucasian mothers were the donors.

The source of this sequence is a boy aged 5-17 years in good health. J is TRBJ1-5 and V is TRBV19; D is uncertain. Sequenced: blood. The CDR3 DNA is TGTGCCAGTAGTCCCTCGGCCTACATTAGCAATCAGCCCCAGCATTTT. Amino acids: CASSPSAYISNQPQHF.